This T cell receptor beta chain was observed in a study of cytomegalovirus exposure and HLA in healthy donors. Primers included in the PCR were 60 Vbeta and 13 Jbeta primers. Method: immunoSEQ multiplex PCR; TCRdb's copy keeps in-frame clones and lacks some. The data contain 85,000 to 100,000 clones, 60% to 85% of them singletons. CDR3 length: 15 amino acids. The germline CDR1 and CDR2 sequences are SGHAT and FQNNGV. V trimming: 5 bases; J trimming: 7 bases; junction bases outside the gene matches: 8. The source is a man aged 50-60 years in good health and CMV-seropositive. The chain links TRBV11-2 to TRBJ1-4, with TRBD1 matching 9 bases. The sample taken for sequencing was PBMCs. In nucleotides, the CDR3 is TGTGCCAGCAGCCCGGTGACAGGGGGAGTTGAAAAACTGTTTTTT. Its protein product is CASSPVTGGVEKLFF.